The 26 T cell receptor beta chains given below trace back to one sample, sequenced in a study of blood T cell repertoires in COVID-19. Clones were sequenced by immunoSEQ multiplex PCR, and TCRdb holds only the in-frame ones, with some missing. The sample lists about 230,000 clones, 65% to 90% occurring once. Material for sequencing was peripheral blood. Receptors were obtained from a woman between 50 and 59 years old with acute or convalescent COVID-19.

The chain is built from TRBV6-6 and TRBJ2-3; a possible D gene is TRBD1 (5 bases). CDR3 size: 13 residues. The germline V gene encodes CDR1 MNHNY and CDR2 SVGAGI (reference sequence). The V end was cut by 4 bases, the J end by 5 bases, with 10 bases between. The CDR3 here is CASSSPGRDTQYF. CDR3 coding DNA: TGTGCCAGCAGTTCCCCAGGGCGAGATACGCAGTATTTT.

The chain carries TRBV7-9 and TRBJ1-2; tentative D call: TRBD1 (5 bases). This CDR3 is 13 amino acids long. V gave up 3 bases and J gave up 13 bases, with 18 bases separating them. Germline assignment: CDR1 SEHNR and CDR2 FQNEAQ (reference sequence). This CDR3 reads CASSFGDRGFSTF. CDR3 nucleotide sequence: TGTGCCAGCAGCTTTGGAGACAGAGGATTTTCCACCTTC.

The chain combines TRBV9 with TRBJ1-5; the D is unclear. Germline V CDR1 and CDR2: SGDLS, YYNGEE. Trimming removed 0 bases from V and 7 bases from J, with 11 bases in between. The CDR3 length is 14 residues. CDR3 protein: CASSVDAGLQPQHF. The CDR3 DNA follows: TGTGCCAGCAGCGTAGATGCGGGTTTGCAGCCCCAGCATTTT.

V usage is TRBV27 and J usage is TRBJ2-7; 9 nucleotides line up with TRBD1. The V segment lost 7 bases and the J segment 5 bases; nucleotides outside the gene matches: 12. Germline V gene data show CDR1 as MNHEY and CDR2 as SMNVEV (reference sequence). This CDR3 is built from 15 residues. The CDR3 nucleotides read TGTGCCAGCACCACCCAGGGGGACAGGGTGGACGAGCAGTACTTC. Amino acids: CASTTQGDRVDEQYF.

The chain recombines TRBV6-5 with TRBJ1-5; D is possibly TRBD1 (5 bases). Trimming left V 2 bases short and J 11 bases short, with 13 bases between. The CDR3 runs to 13 residues. CDR1 MNHEY and CDR2 SVGAGI come from the germline V gene. The CDR3 here is CASSYGAGSAQHF. CDR3 bases: TGTGCCAGCAGTTACGGGGCGGGATCAGCCCAGCATTTT.

The chain recombines TRBV19 with TRBJ2-7; TRBD1 agrees at 9 bases. Per germline, CDR1 LNHDA and CDR2 SQIVND (reference sequence). This CDR3 is built from 16 residues. V lost 1 base to trimming and J lost 4 bases; unmatched junction nucleotides: 8. The CDR3 reads CASSIATGTGLYEQYF. The CDR3 coding sequence is TGTGCCAGTAGTATAGCTACCGGGACAGGGTTGTACGAGCAGTACTTC.

The rearrangement links TRBV5-6 to TRBJ1-5, with D possibly matching TRBD1 (5 bases). The ends were cut back, 2 bases at V and 0 bases at J, with 9 bases in the middle. Germline loops: CDR1 SGHDT, CDR2 YYEEEE. This CDR3 has 15 residues. The CDR3 protein is CASSFGGYSNQPQHF. CDR3 DNA sequence: TGTGCCAGCAGCTTCGGGGGGTATAGCAATCAGCCCCAGCATTTT.

The chain employs TRBV5-1 and TRBJ2-2; possible D gene TRBD1, 6 bases. The CDR3 runs to 15 residues. The V end was cut by 7 bases, the J end by 5 bases, with 18 bases between. In germline, CDR1 is SGHRS, CDR2 YFSETQ. The CDR3 sequence is CASDRSGDLTGELFF. The DNA for the CDR3 is TGCGCCAGCGACCGCTCAGGGGACCTTACCGGGGAGCTGTTTTTT.

The genes are TRBV28 and TRBJ2-2, with unresolved D. V lost 2 bases and J 5 bases, leaving 6 bases between the germline ends. This CDR3 spans 13 amino acids. From germline, CDR1 is MDHEN and CDR2 SYDVKM. The CDR3 region has the DNA TGTGCCAGCAGTTTACATAGAACCGGGGAGCTGTTTTTT. This codes for CASSLHRTGELFF.

This chain connects TRBV3-1 (or the pseudogene TRBV3-2) to TRBJ2-7; the D is unclear. This CDR3 is built from 15 residues. Germline V gene lookup returns CDR1 LGHDT and CDR2 YNNKEL (reference sequence). With 1 base removed from V and 2 bases from J, the gap between germline ends came to 12 bases. The CDR3 coding sequence is TGTGCCAGCAGCCAAGGGAGAAACGCCCCCTACGAGCAGTACTTC. Protein product: CASSQGRNAPYEQYF.

The gene calls are TRBV2 and TRBJ1-2; TRBD1 agrees at 9 bases. Germline V gene lookup returns CDR1 SNHLY and CDR2 FYNNEI. The CDR3 has 13 residues. The junction had 11 bases not matched to a gene; V was cut back by 7 bases and J by 11 bases. CDR3: CASTVGQGSGYTF. The CDR3 coding sequence is TGTGCCAGCACCGTGGGACAGGGTAGTGGTTACACCTTC.

The chain uses TRBV4-1 and TRBJ1-1, with 8 bases fitting TRBD1. CDR1 and CDR2 from the germline V gene are MGHRA and YSYEKL. CDR3 length: 16 amino acids. V dropped 3 bases and J dropped 4; count of bases not matched to a gene: 10. CDR3 loop: CASSQNRGTLGTEAFF. The CDR3 nucleotides read TGCGCCAGCAGCCAGAACAGGGGGACTTTAGGCACTGAAGCTTTCTTT.

The CDR3 protein is CASSTRGEGQPQHF. CDR3 DNA sequence: TGCGCCAGCAGCACCAGGGGTGAGGGTCAGCCCCAGCATTTT. This chain links TRBV5-1 with TRBJ1-5; possibly TRBD1 for D (6 bases). V dropped 4 bases and J dropped 6 bases, with 14 bases sitting between them. This CDR3 comprises 14 residues. Per the germline V gene, CDR1 is SGHRS and CDR2 is YFSETQ.

This clone has a single count. The chain is built from TRBV2 and TRBJ1-3, with D uncertain. CDR1 and CDR2 (germline): SNHLY, FYNNEI. V was trimmed by 7 bases and J by 4 bases, leaving 11 bases between them. CDR3 length: 13 amino acids. CDR3 sequence: CASKIVRGNTIYF. The CDR3 nucleotides read TGTGCCAGCAAAATAGTTAGAGGAAACACCATATATTTT.

J is TRBJ1-2 and V is TRBV19; D is undetermined. Trimming pared 8 bases from V and 8 bases from J, leaving 15 bases between. The CDR3 is made up of 12 amino acids. Germline assignment: CDR1 LNHDA and CDR2 SQIVND (reference sequence). Written as DNA, the CDR3 is TGTGCCAGTTGCTTTCAGGCAGGAGGCTACACCTTC. Protein sequence: CASCFQAGGYTF.

The chain has TRBV4-1 and TRBJ2-3, with 10 bases identical to TRBD2. The germline gives CDR1 MGHRA, CDR2 YSYEKL. J was trimmed by 0 bases and V by 0 bases; bases with no gene match: 6. The CDR3 has 18 amino acids. The CDR3 spells CASSQERVTSGSTDTQYF. The DNA of the CDR3 is TGCGCCAGCAGCCAAGAGAGGGTGACTAGCGGGAGCACAGATACGCAGTATTTT.

The chain has TRBV30 and TRBJ1-2, with a weak D call TRBD1 (6 bases). V was clipped by 4 bases and J by 8 bases, with 11 bases between them. CDR1 and CDR2 from the germline V gene are GTSNPN and SVGIG (reference sequence). CDR3 size: 11 residues. In DNA, the CDR3 is TGTGCCTGGAAGGGGGTGGACGGCTACACCTTC. It is translated as CAWKGVDGYTF.

J is TRBJ2-2 and V is TRBV5-4; D is perhaps TRBD1 (5 bases). V was pared by 0 bases and J by 10 bases, with 10 bases between. The CDR3 is 13 amino acids. Germline-derived CDR1 and CDR2 are SGHNT and YYREEE (reference sequence). The CDR3 DNA reads TGTGCCAGCAGCTTGGTAGGGGTTAAGGAGCTGTTTTTT. Protein: CASSLVGVKELFF.

The gene calls are TRBV5-8 and TRBJ2-7; tentative D call: TRBD1 (6 bases). The V gene's germline CDR1 is SGHTS and CDR2 YDEGEE. The CDR3 sequence is 12 residues long. Trimming left V 3 bases short and J 5 bases short, with 9 bases between. CDR3 region: CASSSDSDEQYF. The CDR3 DNA reads TGTGCCAGCAGCTCGGACAGCGACGAGCAGTACTTC. Drawing the rest from reference TRBV5-8 and TRBJ2-7, the complete variable domain is EAGVTQSPTHLIKTRGQQATLRCSPISGHTSVYWYQQALGLGLQFLLWYDEGEERNRGNFPPRFSGRQFPNYSSELNVNALELEDSALYLCASSSDSDEQYFGPGTRLTVT.

This chain's CDR3 is CASSLTQNATNEKLFF. CDR3 DNA sequence: TGTGCCAGTAGTTTGACTCAGAACGCAACTAATGAAAAACTGTTTTTT. The chain carries TRBV19 and TRBJ1-4, with D unclear. V dropped 5 bases and J dropped 0 bases, with 13 bases sitting between them. The CDR3 spans 16 residues. Germline V CDR1 and CDR2: LNHDA, SQIVND (reference sequence). Together with reference TRBV19 and TRBJ1-4, the CDR3 gives the full variable domain: DGGITQSPKYLFRKEGQNVTLSCEQNLNHDAMYWYRQDPGQGLRLIYYSQIVNDFQKGDIAEGYSVSREKKESFPLTVTSAQKNPTAFYLCASSLTQNATNEKLFFGSGTQLSVL.

The sample holds a few counts of this clone. This chain connects TRBV27 to TRBJ2-7; 12 bases are shared with TRBD1. CDR1 is MNHEY and CDR2 is SMNVEV in the germline V gene (reference sequence). The CDR3 covers 13 residues. V lost 6 bases, J lost 10 bases, and 7 bases stayed unmatched. The CDR3 sequence: CASRGGQGAKQYF. The CDR3 DNA reads TGTGCCAGCAGGGGGGGACAGGGGGCGAAACAGTACTTC.

The rearrangement links TRBV2 to TRBJ1-4; D perhaps matches TRBD1 (5 bases). The V and J ends lost 7 bases and 8 bases respectively, with 20 bases between them. CDR1 is SNHLY and CDR2 is FYNNEI in the germline V gene. The CDR3 has 15 residues. The CDR3 is CASIYKAQGQEKLFF. In DNA form, the CDR3 reads TGTGCCAGCATTTATAAGGCGCAGGGTCAGGAAAAACTGTTTTTT.

This chain links TRBV6-4 with TRBJ2-3, with D maybe TRBD1 (6 bases). CDR1 is MRHNA and CDR2 is SNTAGT in the germline V gene. Trimming removed 5 bases at V and 4 bases at J, with 13 bases between. The CDR3 is made up of 14 amino acids. CDR3 region: CASSLRGGSDTQYF. The CDR3, as DNA: TGTGCCAGCAGTTTACGAGGGGGATCAGATACGCAGTATTTT.

This clone was detected only a few times. The V call is TRBV7-2, the J call TRBJ2-1; 7 nucleotides align to TRBD1. Trimming cost V 4 bases and J 1 base; bases outside gene matches: 4. CDR3 length equals 15 residues. Germline V gene lookup returns CDR1 SGHTA and CDR2 FQGNSA. CDR3 in DNA: TGTGCCAGCAGCTCCAGGGGGACATCCTACAATGAGCAGTTCTTC. It codes for CASSSRGTSYNEQFF.

Here the CDR3 DNA reads TGCGCCAGCAGCCCCCTCGGGGACAGATTATGGTTCTTC. Its protein is CASSPLGDRLWFF. V and J are TRBV4-1 and TRBJ2-1; the match to TRBD1 covers 7 bases. The V and J ends lost 4 bases and 15 bases, in that order; junction bases with no gene match: 12. The germline V gene has CDR1 MGHRA and CDR2 YSYEKL. This CDR3 has 13 residues.

The chain links TRBV11-2 to TRBJ2-3; possible D gene TRBD2, 5 bases. Germline CDR1 is SGHAT and CDR2 is FQNNGV. CDR3 length equals 14 residues. Trimming removed 5 bases from V and 0 bases from J, with 9 bases in between. The DNA of the CDR3 is TGTGCCAGCAGCCCGGGGATTAGCACAGATACGCAGTATTTT. Translating it yields CASSPGISTDTQYF.